Listed below are T cell receptor beta chains from one sample, sequenced in a study of regulatory T cells in long-lasting Graves disease. TCRdb re-derived calls from the multiplex PCR reads in MiXCR, one entry per CDR3 protein. The sample records about 610,000 distinct CDR3 sequences, 15% to 20% being singletons. The same specimen was also included in a second study, on T cells in Graves' hyperthyroidism and ophthalmopathy.

Source: peripheral blood mononuclear cells (PBMCs), taken at new diagnosis, from a patient treated with antithyroid drugs. The receptors were gathered from a man between 18 and 29 years old with Graves disease. Each CDR3 is given with its conserved first and last residue. Each record gives: clone size, J gene, V gene, CDR3 length, CDR3 protein. The size of a clone is reported for some rows only, either as once, few or many, or as a class for expanded clones.

size: many; J: TRBJ2-7; V: TRBV28; length: 13; CDR3: CASSLSPTYEQYF
size: many; J: TRBJ2-5; V: TRBV20-1; length: 15; CDR3: CSARDRRGGSETQYF
size: .; J: TRBJ2-5; V: TRBV7-8; length: 19; CDR3: CASSSPNHAAVNPEETQYF
size: many; J: TRBJ1-1; V: TRBV11-2; length: 13; CDR3: CASSLARYTEAFF
size: .; J: TRBJ2-7; V: TRBV5-8; length: 15; CDR3: CASSVSTSGTYEQYF
size: many; J: TRBJ2-3; V: TRBV5-1; length: 15; CDR3: CASSSGEFPTDTQYF
size: .; J: TRBJ2-7; V: TRBV4-1; length: 16; CDR3: CASSQHPGTPPYEQYF
size: many; J: TRBJ1-5; V: TRBV28; length: 15; CDR3: CASSLIGRGNQPQHF
size: many; J: TRBJ2-5; V: TRBV28; length: 13; CDR3: CASSPPRSETQYF
size: .; J: TRBJ1-6; V: TRBV2; length: 14; CDR3: CASRRGGWDSPLHF
size: few; J: TRBJ2-1; V: TRBV9; length: 14; CDR3: CASSGTTSGNEQFF
size: many; J: TRBJ2-5; V: TRBV7-8; length: 18; CDR3: CASSLTAAGGLRMETQYF
size: many; J: TRBJ2-5; V: TRBV28; length: 15; CDR3: CASRYRLGGQETQYF
size: many; J: TRBJ2-1; V: TRBV5-1; length: 14; CDR3: CASSLDRAYNEQFF
size: many; J: TRBJ2-2; V: TRBV30; length: 13; CDR3: CAWSQITTGELFF
size: many; J: TRBJ1-1; V: TRBV11-2; length: 11; CDR3: CASSFYTEAFF
size: .; J: TRBJ2-1; V: TRBV16; length: 14; CDR3: CASSQFTSGSEQFF
size: few; J: TRBJ2-3; V: TRBV5-1; length: 15; CDR3: CASSLAGGITDTQYF
size: many; J: TRBJ1-2; V: TRBV2; length: 14; CDR3: CATIPGTGRYGYTF
size: few; J: TRBJ2-5; V: TRBV5-4; length: 13; CDR3: CASSLDEGETQYF
size: .; J: TRBJ1-6; V: TRBV5-1; length: 16; CDR3: CASSTGQGHYNSPLHF